This T cell receptor (beta chain) comes out of a study of T cells in narcolepsy. Sequencing used immunoSEQ multiplex PCR; TCRdb keeps in-frame clones, though not all of them. Of 30,000 to 35,000 clones in the sample, almost 80% were seen once. This CDR3 is 15 amino acids long. The chain employs TRBV12-2 and TRBJ2-1; TRBD2 reflects the table's D call only, with no check against the DNA. TRBV12-2 is marked as a pseudogene. The clonotype originates from a human donor in good health. Sequencing used memory (CD45RA-) CD4+ T cells from blood. The CDR3 spells CASRLDSGRYNEQFF. Written as DNA, the CDR3 is TGTGCAAGTCGCTTAGACAGCGGGAGATATAATGAGCAGTTCTTC.